This record concerns one T cell receptor beta chain sequence. Antigen: not known. TCRdb reprocessed the 5' RACE reads via MiXCR and lists one record per CDR3 protein. The repertoire holds just under 550,000 distinct CDR3 sequences, with approximately 16% as singletons. This specimen belongs to a study of identical twins. Whole-study findings and limits: Models predicted less out-of-frame TCR alpha sharing in monozygotic twins than was found. Without tracking the same donors, conclusions rested on cross-sectional statistical analysis.

The CDR3 is 14 residues long. CDR1 and CDR2 from the germline V gene are ENHRY and SYGVKD. The V and J ends lost 2 bases and 4 bases respectively, with 12 bases between them. These same records also appear under a second study, on yellow fever vaccine responses in identical twins.

The clonotype originates from a woman younger than 35 in good health. Material for sequencing was CD4+ T cells sorted from blood. The V gene is TRBV10-3, the J gene TRBJ2-7; D possibly matches TRBD1 or TRBD2 (6 bases each). For the CDR3, the DNA is TGTGCCATCAGTGAGGTCGGGGGCAGGTACGAGCAGTACTTC. Translated: CAISEVGGRYEQYF.